The source of this T cell receptor (beta chain) is a study of cytomegalovirus exposure and HLA in healthy donors (dated 2017 in TCRdb). Broadly, across the study: An earlier analysis of approximately 640 of the donors reported roughly 270 Gb of sequence data and around 110 million unique TCR beta sequences from about 179 million T cells. The number of typed donors differed by locus: 629-630 for A, B, C, DRB1 and DQB1; 522 for DQA1; 606 for DPA1; and about 450 for DPB1. A later analysis re-analyzed previously published TCR beta repertoires from 650 to 800 donors and added high-resolution HLA genotyping to study TCR occurrence patterns. Besides the first cohort of about 730 subjects, a separate validation cohort made up of 120 different subjects was used. To predict cytomegalovirus infection status, the study brought together high-throughput TCR immunosequencing, statistical association of individual TCRs with disease status, and machine learning. Rather than using new phenotypic data, the later analysis identified candidate immune exposures from TCR beta sequences and from how often those sequences occurred across donors. Donor age, sex, ethnicity and CMV serostatus were compiled alongside the repertoire data. Of the roughly 400 genotyped donors, roughly 80% fell in the genetic ancestry cluster associated with self-reported Caucasian donors. The study profiled the T cell repertoires of some 610 subjects by immunosequencing and related them to cytomegalovirus serostatus. Among about 400 genotyped donors of the cohort, an average of roughly 230,000 unique TCR beta nucleotide sequences was sequenced per donor, of which about 19% were non-productive. Roughly 5 DR-DQ haplotypes were treated as single units for association and clustering because of strong linkage in the cohort. The study aimed to test whether signatures of past pathogen exposure could be identified by cataloging public T cell receptors. Roughly 310 gigabases of sequencing data and 78 million or so unique TCR sequences were included in an early release covering about 700 HLA-typed donors. Genome-wide SNP genotypes for about 65% of the 666 donors were used in a later genetic analysis, which treated that subset as a discovery cohort. Every discovery cohort repertoire had been produced on one sequencing platform. HLA typing covered class I and class II loci at four-digit resolution. An earlier analysis of 587 of the donors applied high-throughput TCR beta sequencing to assess whether each TCR beta V gene segment acted as functional or pseudogenic. Results the study describes overall, beyond this receptor: A further reported finding was that TCR beta sequences accurately predicted the HLA-A and HLA-B alleles for most subjects in the first cohort. When HLA alleles, especially DR and DQ, strongly co-occurred, TCR associations were difficult to assign to individual alleles. The study gave a list of 150 to 200 TCR beta chains associated with cytomegalovirus. In this cohort, only TCR beta chains were sequenced, and detectable features were limited by the absence of alpha or paired-chain data. Because some donors lacked HLA typing at each locus, the association tests relied only on the typed subset. The authors suggested that the approach could potentially be generalized to other disease states and immunological phenotypes. A group of highly shared sequence variants was considered likely to be a technical artifact of the sequencing pipeline. Linkage disequilibrium might explain the correlated functional status among segregating V segments, but an unknown experimental factor could not be ruled out. Compared with the roughly 670-donor mean, donors in an Asian-associated ancestry cluster had fewer N-insertions in productive TCRs, according to a later genetic analysis. Specific HLA alleles were associated with 15,000 to 20,000 TCR beta sequences at a false discovery rate of 0.05 in a later analysis. In vitro tests confirmed that a few of the cytomegalovirus-associated TCR beta chains recognize cytomegalovirus antigens. Some IMGT-functional V segments, including TRBV6-2 and TRBV6-3, could not be distinguished by the 87-base-pair reads and were therefore excluded. Fewer than 20 rarely observed V segments, including chromosome 9 orphons, were excluded from the earlier analysis of a few hundred of the donors because counts were too low. An earlier analysis of around 500 of the donors showed that most TCR beta V segments appeared in productive rearrangements either about 87% or about 30% of the time, which broadly matched IMGT annotations. The classifier was reported to diagnose cytomegalovirus status with high specificity and sensitivity in both the original and validation cohorts. Sequencing depth was assumed to be roughly uniform across donors in the presence/absence analyses, though that assumption may not hold. In a later analysis, most CMV-associated TCR beta chains were found to appear HLA-restricted, with HLA associations seemingly driven largely by CMV exposure. Immune exposure information for the cohort was limited to CMV serostatus. An association between a missense DCLRE1C variant and V-gene and J-gene trimming of TCR beta chains was found in a later genetic analysis and replicated in an independent cohort. Several of the top co-occurrence clusters appeared to be linked to parvovirus B19, influenza, CMV and Epstein-Barr virus, according to a later analysis. A later analysis found that HLA-associated TCR beta chains were more clonally expanded and had lower generation probabilities than equally common non-associated chains. A later analysis found that TCR association rates varied across HLA loci, with DRB1 alleles showing the most associated TCRs and HLA-C alleles the fewest. While some public TCRs were present in many individuals, most TCR sequences turned up only very rarely across donors.

The cohort consisted of more than 650 healthy bone marrow donors. At the time of sampling, all cohort members were nominally healthy, though unrecorded immune exposures were likely present. The donor tested CMV seropositive, placing the donor among the 290 or so seropositive members of the cohort. Each donor provided a peripheral blood sample, and peripheral blood mononuclear cells were used for TCR beta sequencing. The Qiagen DNeasy Blood Extraction Kit was used to extract genomic DNA from the blood cell samples. Concerning this clone: No antigen is known for it. No much larger clonotype is one base removed from it; base qualities were not supplied.

Libraries were built with the immunoSEQ multiplex PCR assay. For the multiplex PCR, a mixture combining 60 forward primers for TCR Vbeta segments and 13 reverse primers for TCR Jbeta segments was used. The CDR3 region of rearranged TCR beta genes was amplified from genomic DNA by a multiplex PCR assay. On the Illumina HiSeq System, the amplified TCR beta libraries were sequenced as 87-base-pair reads. The authors' analysis ran thus. A later analysis tallied around 87 million unique TCR beta chains across the 666 repertoires, and about 12 million of those chains were shared by two or more donors. Raw reads were error-corrected and collapsed into unique sequences with a nearest-neighbor algorithm that merged closely related sequences to remove PCR and sequencing errors. To assign V, D and J gene segments, CDR3 sequences were aligned to IMGT reference sequences. For a sequence to be retained, at least a six-nucleotide match to both a V gene segment and a J gene segment was required. Rearrangements were called productive when the CDR3 lacked stop codons and stayed in frame with V and J; all others were non-productive. CDR3 was defined according to IMGT convention as the region running from the second conserved V-encoded cysteine to the conserved J-encoded phenylalanine. In an earlier analysis of more than 550 of the donors, sequences lacking an unambiguous match to a single V gene segment were excluded. An earlier analysis of under 750 of the donors called V segments functional above 56.7% productive rearrangements and segregating when the between-donor standard deviation exceeded 5%. To diagnose cytomegalovirus status from the catalog of TCR beta chain sequences, a statistical classification framework was built. In a later analysis, V and J genes were assigned by comparing TCR nucleotide sequences against IMGT/GENE-DB human TR gene sequences. A later analysis assigned CDR3 sequences and most-parsimonious VDJ recombination scenarios with the TCRdist pipeline. In a later analysis, every TCR beta chain was defined by the combination of its CDR3 amino acid sequence and its V-gene family, and reads without a unique V-gene family were dropped. As a way to deal with suspected cross-contamination and a sequencing artifact, a later analysis dropped over 550 nucleotide sequences that were highly shared and had low generation probability. A later analysis calculated a clonal expansion index for each public chain from normalized within-repertoire ranks of inferred template counts. In a later analysis, generation probabilities were computed using a VDJ recombination model fitted to out-of-frame rearrangements, and the results were checked against IGoR. In a later analysis, TCR-TCR, TCR-HLA and TCR-CMV co-occurrence was scored with hypergeometric tests, and a repertoire-size bias correction was applied to TCR pairs. A later analysis estimated false discovery rates by permuting HLA or CMV assignments 20 times. A later analysis grouped co-occurring TCRs with DBSCAN, adding TCRdist sequence similarity when clustering within HLA-allele-positive subsets. Co-occurrence clustering excluded repertoires with fewer than 30,000 or more than 120,000 public chains, plus five with anomalous nucleotide sharing. Not all clones reach the TCRdb copy of this immuneACCESS table, which keeps in-frame sequences only. Checked studies attribute under half of the gap to unresolved V genes and leave the rest unexplained. V and J calls and clone size are given by that table; D and trimming were obtained from the DNA. The sample records approximately 200,000 clones, 75% to 90% of which are singletons. 5.5% to 7.5% of the sample belongs to the ten largest clones.

The V end loses 3 bases and the J end loses 0 bases, and a stretch of 12 bases separates them. CDR1 is given as MDHEN and CDR2 as SYDVKM, both from the germline V gene. From the cysteine through the phenylalanine, the CDR3 covers 16 amino acids. Only the CDR3 DNA stays, 48 bases, in frame from base 1. This TCR came from a woman aged 45-59 years in good health and CMV-seropositive. The sequencing input was PBMCs. The chain is assembled from TRBV28 and TRBJ2-4; the D region possibly corresponds to TRBD1 (5 bases align). CDR3 loop: CASSFMRTLAKNIQYF. DNA sequence: TGTGCCAGCAGTTTCATGAGGACATTAGCCAAAAACATTCAGTACTTC. Reference TRBV28 and TRBJ2-4 proteins supply the regions before and after the CDR3; the full variable domain is: DVKVTQSSRYLVKRTGEKVFLECVQDMDHENMFWYRQDPGLGLRLIYFSYDVKMKEKGDIPEGYSVSREKKERFSLILESASTNQTSMYLCASSFMRTLAKNIQYFGAGTRLSVL.